The 5 T cell receptor beta chains presented below share a single source sample, sequenced in a study of CD8+CD57+ T cells in acquired aplastic anemia. Sequenced patients had shown CD8+CD57+ cell expansion by flow cytometry. Profiles of TCR beta VDJ and CDR3 were generated from a genomic DNA template. TCRdb re-called the reads with MiXCR, one entry per CDR3 protein. The table includes 210,000 or so distinct CDR3 sequences, roughly 45% detected once. Sample: sorted CD4+, CD8+, or CD8+CD57+ T cells (not recorded which) from PBMCs. These receptors came from a human donor with aplastic anemia.

This clonotype has a count of ten or more. The chain uses TRBV2 and TRBJ2-2, with D possibly matching TRBD1 (5 bases). CDR3 size: 14 residues. Germline V CDR1 and CDR2: SNHLY, FYNNEI. Trimming shortened V by 7 bases and J by 0 bases, and 9 bases separated the two germline ends. The CDR3 loop is CASKTDTNTGELFF. CDR3 in DNA: TGTGCCAGCAAGACAGACACGAACACCGGGGAGCTGTTTTTT.

V and J are TRBV13 and TRBJ1-6, with D hard to call. Deletions cut 5 bases from V and 0 bases from J, with 14 bases between. The CDR3 extends over 17 amino acids. Germline CDR1 is PRHDT and CDR2 is FYEKMQ (reference sequence). The CDR3 is CASSVTAGSSYNSPLHF. In DNA form, the CDR3 reads TGTGCCAGCAGCGTTACGGCGGGGAGCTCCTATAATTCACCCCTCCACTTT.

CDR3 in DNA: TGTGCCAGCAGCGCTACAGATACGCAGTATTTT. Encoded protein: CASSATDTQYF. The chain uses TRBV7-9 and TRBJ2-3; D unclear. Germline loops: CDR1 SEHNR, CDR2 FQNEAQ (reference sequence). V was clipped by 5 bases and J by 3 bases, with 3 bases between them. There are 11 residues in the CDR3.

This clonotype appeared a single time. The gene calls are TRBV29-1 and TRBJ2-7; 7 nucleotides agree with TRBD2. The J segment lost 0 bases and the V segment lost 1 base, leaving 6 bases of the junction unmatched. The CDR3 has 15 amino acids. The germline gives CDR1 SQVTM, CDR2 ANQGSEA. This CDR3 is CSVEAPGTTSYEQYF. The CDR3 nucleotides read TGCAGCGTTGAAGCCCCCGGGACTACCTCCTACGAGCAGTACTTC.

The chain is built from TRBV5-1 and TRBJ2-5; no clear D. The CDR3 consists of 14 residues. V shed 4 bases and J shed 1 base, with 11 bases lying between them. Germline CDR1 SGHRS, CDR2 YFSETQ. CDR3 region: CASSLVGIQETQYF. The CDR3 DNA reads as TGCGCCAGCAGCCTGGTGGGGATCCAAGAGACCCAGTACTTC.